This T cell receptor (beta chain) comes out of a study of shared clonotypes between healthy human individuals. Study-wide context: The plates for each donor numbered three CD4 naive, three CD4 memory, two CD8 naive and one CD8 memory.

The CDR3 contains 15 residues. Germline V CDR1 and CDR2: SGHNT, YYREEE (reference sequence). Deletions cut 5 bases from V and 1 base from J, with 15 bases between. Each donor was a Caucasian adult residing in Nashville, Tennessee. Subsets obtained from CD4+ cells comprised CD45RA+ naive and CD45RA-negative memory cells. On this clone itself: What it binds is not known.

Some clones are missing from TCRdb's copy, which holds only in-frame ones; the method was immunoSEQ multiplex PCR. The sample includes more than 2 million clones, around 95% seen only once; the top ten take roughly 0.13%. Study results and limitations: Sharing across four donors was highest in naive CD4 (roughly 5%) and lowest in memory CD8 (0.4%).

What was sequenced was naive CD4+ T cells sorted from blood. Subset indicated: CD45RA+ positively selected. The TCR sequence derives from a man aged 18 to 30 in good health. This chain uses TRBV5-4 with TRBJ2-5, with D perhaps matching TRBD1 (6 bases). The CDR3 nucleotides read TGTGCCAGCAGTCCTATGAGGGGGAGCCAAGAGACCCAGTACTTC. Its translation is CASSPMRGSQETQYF.